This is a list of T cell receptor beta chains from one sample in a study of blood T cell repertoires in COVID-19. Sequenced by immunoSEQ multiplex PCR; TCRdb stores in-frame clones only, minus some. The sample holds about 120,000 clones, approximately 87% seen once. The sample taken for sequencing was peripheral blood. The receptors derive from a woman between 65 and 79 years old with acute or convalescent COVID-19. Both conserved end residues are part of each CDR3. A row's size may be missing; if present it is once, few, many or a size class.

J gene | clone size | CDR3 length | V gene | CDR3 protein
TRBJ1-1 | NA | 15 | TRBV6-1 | CASSDRGAVVTEAFF
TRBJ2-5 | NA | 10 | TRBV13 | CARGGETQYF
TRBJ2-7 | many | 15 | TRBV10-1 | CASSERTSGRYEQYF
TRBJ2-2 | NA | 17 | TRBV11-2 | CASSTPGGLGNTGELFF
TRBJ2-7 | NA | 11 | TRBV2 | CASSDIGGQYF
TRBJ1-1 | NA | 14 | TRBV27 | CASSPMSGAPLAFF
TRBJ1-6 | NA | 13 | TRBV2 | CASRGTGRSPLHF
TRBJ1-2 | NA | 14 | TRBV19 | CASSIGGGVFGYTF
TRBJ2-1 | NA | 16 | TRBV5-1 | CASRAGQGYTYNEQFF
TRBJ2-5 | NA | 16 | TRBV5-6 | CASSLERGSGRETQYF
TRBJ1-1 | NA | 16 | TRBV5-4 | CASSNDRGYINTEAFF
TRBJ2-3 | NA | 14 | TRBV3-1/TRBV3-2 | CASRTGAGADTQYF
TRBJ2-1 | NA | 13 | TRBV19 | CATRLGWGLEQFF
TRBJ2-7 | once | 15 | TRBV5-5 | CASSSTGTSGIEQYF
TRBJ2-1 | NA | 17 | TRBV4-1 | CASSQVGGRRKGNEQFF
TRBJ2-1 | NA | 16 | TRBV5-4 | CASSLLTSPSYNEQFF
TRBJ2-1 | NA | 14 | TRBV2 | CANQERGAGNEQFF
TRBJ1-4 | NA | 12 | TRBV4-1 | CASRETNEKLFF
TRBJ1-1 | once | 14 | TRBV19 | CASSTLQGNTEAFF
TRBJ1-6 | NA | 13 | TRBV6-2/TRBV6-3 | CASSGQGNSPLHF
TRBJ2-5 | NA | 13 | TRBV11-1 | CASSYRGRETQYF
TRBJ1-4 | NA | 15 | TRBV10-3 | CAISGGGHTNEKLFF
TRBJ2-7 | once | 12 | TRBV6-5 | CASGTGPYEQYF
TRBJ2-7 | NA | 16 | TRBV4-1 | CASSSQGQGETYEQYF
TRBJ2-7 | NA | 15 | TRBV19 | CASSLTQGGPYEQYF
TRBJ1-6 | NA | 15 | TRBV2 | CASSYQGQYNSPLHF
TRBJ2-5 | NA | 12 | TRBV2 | CASSEGRETQYF
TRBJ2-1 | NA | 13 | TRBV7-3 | CASRVGSYNEQFF
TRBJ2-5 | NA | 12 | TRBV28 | CASSLDTGSQYF
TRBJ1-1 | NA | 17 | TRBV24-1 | CATTVTDFRGPNTEAFF
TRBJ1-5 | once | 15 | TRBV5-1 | CASSFGDREDQPQHF
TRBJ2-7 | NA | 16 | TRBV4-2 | CASSQRGSGGPGEQYF
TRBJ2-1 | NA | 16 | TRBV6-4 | CASSETGTSGGVIQFF
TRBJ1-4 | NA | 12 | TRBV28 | CASSSPAGRLFF
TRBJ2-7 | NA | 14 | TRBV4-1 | CASSQPQAPYEQYF
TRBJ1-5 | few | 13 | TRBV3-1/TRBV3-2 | CASSQGERQPQHF
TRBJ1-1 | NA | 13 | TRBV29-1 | CSVSKGMNTEAFF
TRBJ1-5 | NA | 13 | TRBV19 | CASQQAKDQPQHF
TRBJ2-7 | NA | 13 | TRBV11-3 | CASSLRGAYEQYF
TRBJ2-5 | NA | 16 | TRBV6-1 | CASSEGVGGGAETQYF